These T cell receptor beta chains were read from a single sample in a study of T cells after yellow fever vaccination. MiXCR, run by TCRdb on the 5' RACE reads, gives a single entry per CDR3 protein. The sample has 400,000 to 450,000 distinct CDR3 sequences; over 15% are singletons. The sample was PBMCs, taken before the yellow fever booster vaccination. These receptors were taken from a man between 18 and 35 years old who received the YFV17D yellow fever vaccine. Both conserved end residues are part of each CDR3. The D gene is left open where the match is weak. Clone size is stated in some rows and not others, as once, few, many or a class when expanded.

J,D,size,V,CDR3,DNA
TRBJ1-2,TRBD1,NA,TRBV12-3/TRBV12-4,CASSSGQTNYGYTF,TGTGCCAGCAGTTCGGGACAGACTAACTATGGCTACACCTTC
TRBJ1-6,NA,NA,TRBV2,CASGSGTPHSPLHF,TGTGCCAGCGGATCCGGGACACCCCATTCACCCCTCCACTTT
TRBJ1-1,NA,NA,TRBV5-5,CASSLVWRSNTEAFF,TGTGCCAGCAGCTTGGTTTGGCGGTCGAACACTGAAGCTTTCTTT
TRBJ2-4,NA,NA,TRBV20-1,CSATGHPDAKNIQYF,TGCAGTGCCACGGGACACCCGGACGCCAAAAACATTCAGTACTTC
TRBJ1-2,NA,NA,TRBV12-3/TRBV12-4,CASTTSGGYGYTF,TGTGCCAGCACCACTTCGGGGGGCTATGGCTACACCTTC
TRBJ1-2,TRBD1,NA,TRBV2,CASTLTGSGYTF,TGTGCCAGCACTTTGACAGGGAGTGGCTACACCTTC
TRBJ1-1,TRBD1,NA,TRBV5-1,CASKLQGLNTEAFF,TGCGCCAGCAAGTTACAGGGGCTGAACACTGAAGCTTTCTTT
TRBJ1-2,TRBD1,NA,TRBV12-3/TRBV12-4,CASSLVPGGGYTF,TGTGCCAGCAGTTTAGTCCCAGGGGGGGGCTACACCTTC
TRBJ1-5,NA,few,TRBV7-2,CASSQRQGEAQPQHF,TGTGCCAGCAGCCAGAGGCAGGGAGAGGCTCAGCCCCAGCATTTT
TRBJ1-1,NA,NA,TRBV29-1,CSVAGQANTEAFF,TGCAGCGTTGCGGGTCAGGCGAACACTGAAGCTTTCTTT
TRBJ1-3,NA,NA,TRBV7-2,CASSFGHPSSGNTIYF,TGTGCCAGCAGCTTCGGTCACCCAAGCTCTGGAAACACCATATATTTT
TRBJ1-4,NA,few,TRBV6-6,CASSGGVGEKLFF,TGTGCCAGCAGCGGTGGGGTTGGGGAAAAACTGTTTTTT
TRBJ2-6,NA,NA,TRBV4-3,CASSRRLIGGANVLTF,TGCGCCAGCAGCCGGCGCCTTATTGGGGGGGCCAACGTCCTGACTTTC
TRBJ2-1,NA,few,TRBV29-1,CSVTGPEQFF,TGCAGCGTCACAGGCCCCGAGCAGTTCTTC
TRBJ1-2,NA,NA,TRBV6-5,CASSYSTLGQNYGYTF,TGTGCCAGCAGTTACTCCACCTTGGGGCAGAACTATGGCTACACCTTC
TRBJ2-7,NA,many,TRBV27,CASSLTRSGSYEQYF,TGTGCCAGCAGTCTCACGAGGAGTGGGTCCTACGAGCAGTACTTC
TRBJ1-5,NA,few,TRBV10-3,CAISGWASNQPQHF,TGTGCCATCAGTGGATGGGCGAGCAATCAGCCCCAGCATTTT
TRBJ1-1,NA,NA,TRBV20-1,CSARYRDIREVRTEAFF,TGCAGTGCTAGATACAGGGACATAAGGGAGGTTCGCACTGAAGCTTTCTTT
TRBJ2-5,NA,NA,TRBV6-5,CASSYGGGIQETQYF,TGTGCCAGCAGTTACGGTGGGGGCATCCAAGAGACCCAGTACTTC
TRBJ1-4,NA,many,TRBV5-5,CASSLAPGRGDEKLFF,TGTGCCAGCAGCTTGGCTCCAGGCAGGGGTGATGAAAAACTGTTTTTT
TRBJ1-1,NA,NA,TRBV27,CASSHGGMNTEAFF,TGTGCCAGCAGTCACGGGGGGATGAACACTGAAGCTTTCTTT
TRBJ2-2,TRBD1,NA,TRBV12-3/TRBV12-4,CASSQTRDRRNTGELFF,TGTGCCAGCAGTCAAACACGGGACAGGAGGAACACCGGGGAGCTGTTTTTT
TRBJ2-1,TRBD2,few,TRBV12-3/TRBV12-4,CASSYLAGSPQGNEQFF,TGTGCCAGCAGTTACTTAGCGGGGAGCCCGCAGGGGAATGAGCAGTTCTTC
TRBJ2-5,NA,once,TRBV7-9,CASSPTWSRETQYF,TGTGCCAGCAGCCCTACGTGGTCCCGGGAGACCCAGTACTTC
TRBJ2-2,NA,few,TRBV27,CASSFWGWRNTGELFF,TGTGCCAGCAGTTTTTGGGGGTGGCGTAACACCGGGGAGCTGTTTTTT
TRBJ2-1,TRBD1,once,TRBV7-8,CASSSRQGRNEQLF,TGTGCCAGCAGCTCGAGACAGGGTCGGAATGAGCAGCTCTTC
TRBJ2-2,NA,NA,TRBV30,CAWSLDRLIGELFF,TGTGCCTGGAGCCTCGACAGGTTGATCGGGGAGCTGTTTTTT
TRBJ1-6,TRBD1,few,TRBV18,CASSPTGAGSPLHF,TGTGCCAGCTCACCAACAGGGGCGGGTTCACCCCTCCACTTT
TRBJ1-5,NA,few,TRBV5-1,CASSERTNQPQHF,TGCGCCAGCAGCGAGAGGACCAATCAGCCCCAGCATTTT
TRBJ2-3,NA,NA,TRBV7-3,CASSGPHQTDTQYF,TGTGCCAGCAGCGGACCCCACCAGACAGATACGCAGTATTTT
TRBJ1-5,NA,few,TRBV20-1,CSAAGYSNQPQHF,TGCAGTGCCGCAGGGTATAGCAATCAGCCCCAGCATTTT
TRBJ2-3,TRBD2,few,TRBV12-3/TRBV12-4,CASSSRVAGGTDTQYF,TGTGCCAGCAGCTCCCGAGTAGCGGGGGGGACAGATACGCAGTATTTT
TRBJ2-7,NA,NA,TRBV12-3/TRBV12-4,CASSFLGDGEQYF,TGTGCCAGCAGTTTTCTGGGGGACGGCGAGCAGTACTTC
TRBJ2-3,TRBD2,NA,TRBV5-6,CASSLDLAGGRSTDTQYF,TGTGCCAGCAGCTTGGATCTAGCGGGGGGCAGGAGCACAGATACGCAGTATTTT
TRBJ1-4,NA,NA,TRBV12-3/TRBV12-4,CASSLAEKEEKLFF,TGTGCCAGCAGTTTAGCAGAGAAGGAGGAAAAACTGTTTTTT
TRBJ1-5,TRBD1,few,TRBV6-6,CASTGQGNQPQHF,TGTGCCAGCACCGGACAGGGGAATCAGCCCCAGCATTTT
TRBJ2-5,NA,few,TRBV20-1,CSAREQETQYF,TGCAGTGCTAGAGAACAAGAGACCCAGTACTTC
TRBJ2-2,TRBD1,NA,TRBV10-3,CAISVGTGESGELFF,TGTGCCATCAGTGTCGGGACAGGGGAATCCGGGGAGCTGTTTTTT
TRBJ2-3,NA,few,TRBV9,CASTLGGFTDTQYF,TGTGCCAGCACCCTGGGCGGATTCACAGATACGCAGTATTTT
TRBJ2-5,NA,NA,TRBV4-1,CASSPIGGPRGETQYF,TGCGCCAGCAGCCCGATCGGAGGCCCCCGGGGTGAGACCCAGTACTTC
TRBJ2-1,NA,NA,TRBV9,CASRPGLSYNEQFF,TGTGCCAGCAGGCCAGGACTATCATACAATGAGCAGTTCTTC
TRBJ2-6,TRBD1,NA,TRBV18,CASSQTGFHLWANVLTF,TGTGCCAGCTCACAGACAGGGTTCCATCTCTGGGCCAACGTCCTGACTTTC
TRBJ1-2,TRBD1,few,TRBV20-1,CSAQLTGGNYGYTF,TGCAGTGCTCAACTGACAGGGGGGAACTATGGCTACACCTTC
TRBJ1-1,TRBD1,few,TRBV6-2/TRBV6-3,CASRAPGQGDTEAFF,TGTGCCAGCAGAGCCCCGGGACAGGGGGACACTGAAGCTTTCTTT
TRBJ2-2,NA,NA,TRBV2,CASSDPGLVTGELFF,TGTGCCAGCAGTGACCCGGGACTCGTCACCGGGGAGCTGTTTTTT
TRBJ2-3,TRBD2,few,TRBV5-1,CASKSGVAGAPSTDTQYF,TGCGCCAGCAAAAGCGGAGTAGCGGGGGCCCCTAGCACAGATACGCAGTATTTT
TRBJ2-5,NA,NA,TRBV10-3,CATGMTVGKETQYF,TGTGCCACTGGAATGACGGTGGGGAAAGAGACCCAGTACTTC
TRBJ1-2,NA,few,TRBV20-1,CSARDHLAGGYTF,TGCAGTGCTAGAGACCACCTCGCGGGTGGCTACACCTTC
TRBJ1-3,NA,few,TRBV20-1,CSARDTWSGNTIYF,TGCAGTGCTAGAGATACATGGAGTGGAAACACCATATATTTT
TRBJ1-1,NA,NA,TRBV20-1,CSARTLGNTEAFF,TGCAGTGCTAGGACCTTGGGGAACACTGAAGCTTTCTTT
TRBJ2-2,NA,NA,TRBV5-1,CASSLEVGLTGELFF,TGCGCCAGCAGCTTGGAGGTGGGCCTCACCGGGGAGCTGTTTTTT
TRBJ2-1,NA,once,TRBV10-3,CAISEHNEQFF,TGTGCCATCAGTGAACATAATGAGCAGTTCTTC
TRBJ2-5,TRBD2,NA,TRBV6-5,CASSYSSSGPRKGTQYF,TGTGCCAGCAGTTACTCGAGTAGCGGGCCTCGCAAAGGGACCCAGTACTTC